This paragraph reports one T cell receptor beta chain. Its antigen is not known. The data derive from a study of T cells in Graves' hyperthyroidism and ophthalmopathy. Broader study findings: From stable hyperthyroidism, ophthalmopathy was separated by a 13 V-J model.

J gave up 0 bases and V 2 bases, and 4 bases lay outside the gene matches. Germline CDR1 MNHEY, CDR2 SVGEGT. The CDR3 covers 17 residues. TCR beta CDR3 sequences were amplified from RNA transcripts. TCR CDR3 regions were first amplified by RT-PCR with HTBI primers. Via MiXCR, TCRdb re-called the multiplex PCR reads, giving one row per CDR3 protein. The top ten clones hold less than 20% of a sample with a few hundred thousand distinct CDR3 sequences, roughly 15% of them seen once. The receptor's source is a woman aged 25 to 39 with Graves' ophthalmopathy. This chain joins TRBV6-2 or TRBV6-3 and TRBJ2-4, with 10 bases lining up with TRBD1. Sequenced input: blood. CDR3 sequence (DNA): TGTGCCAGCAGTTACCCGGGACAGGGGCTAGCCAAAAACATTCAGTACTTC. Amino acid sequence: CASSYPGQGLAKNIQYF.